This T cell receptor (beta chain) was profiled in a study of cytomegalovirus exposure and HLA in healthy donors. Donors showed nominal health when sampled, although they likely had unrecorded immune exposures. Use of 60 Vbeta and 13 Jbeta primers characterized the PCR. Assay used: immunoSEQ multiplex PCR; TCRdb lists only in-frame clones, some missing. The repertoire holds approximately 170,000 clones, with roughly 70% as singletons. Trimming shortened V by 2 bases and J by 4 bases, and 11 bases separated the two germline ends. The CDR3 has 14 amino acids. Germline CDR1 and CDR2: SNHLY and FYNNEI. Findings of the study overall: Presence/absence analysis assumed near-uniform sequencing depth across donors. V- and J-gene trimming of TCR beta was linked (in a later analysis) to a missense DCLRE1C variant.

With respect to this clone: What it binds is unknown.

The chain joins TRBV2 to TRBJ1-2; D remains unclear. The sample consisted of PBMCs. This TCR came from a girl under 18 in good health and CMV-seronegative. Written as DNA, the CDR3 is TGTGCCAGCAGTGAAACTGGGCCGACCTATGGCTACACCTTC. Protein sequence: CASSETGPTYGYTF.